Listed here are 14 T cell receptor beta chains from one sample, sequenced in a study of Tregs in tolerant kidney transplant recipients. TCRdb's copy holds only in-frame clones and misses some; the assay was immunoSEQ multiplex PCR. The sample includes over 60,000 clones, 84% seen only once; the top ten take approximately 4%. The sequencing sample was made of CD4+ T cells from blood. The receptors stem from a human donor in good health.

The rearrangement links TRBV4-1 to TRBJ2-1; the match to TRBD2 covers 13 bases. Germline V gene lookup returns CDR1 MGHRA and CDR2 YSYEKL. The CDR3 runs to 19 residues. J lost 6 bases, V lost 3 bases, and 14 bases had no gene match. The CDR3 loop reads CASSQPFPGTSGVGNEQFF. CDR3 nucleotides: TGCGCCAGCAGCCAGCCGTTCCCCGGGACTAGCGGGGTTGGCAATGAGCAGTTCTTC.

The V gene is TRBV6-5, the J gene TRBJ1-3; D unclear. The CDR3 has 16 amino acids. The germline CDR1 and CDR2 sequences are MNHEY and SVGAGI. V lost 0 bases, J lost 2 bases, and 11 bases lay in between. The CDR3 region has the DNA TGTGCCAGCAGTTACTCGCAAGGGTACACTGGAAACACCATATATTTT. As protein: CASSYSQGYTGNTIYF.

In its sample, this clone was seen a few times. The rearrangement links TRBV27 to TRBJ2-7, with TRBD1 identical over 12 bases. The CDR3 contains 17 residues. Germline V gives CDR1 MNHEY, CDR2 SMNVEV (reference sequence). J lost 2 bases, V lost 6 bases, and 11 bases had no gene match. The CDR3 nucleotides are TGTGCCAGCAGACAACGACCCGGGACAGGGGGCCCCTACGAGCAGTACTTC. It encodes CASRQRPGTGGPYEQYF.

The chain employs TRBV5-1 and TRBJ2-3; TRBD2 agrees at 7 bases. J lost 4 bases, V lost 0 bases, and 8 bases had no gene match. The CDR3 spans 16 residues. Germline V CDR1 and CDR2: SGHRS, YFSETQ. As DNA, the CDR3 is TGCGCCAGCAGCTTGGGGGGCGGGAGAAGAGCAGATACGCAGTATTTT. Amino acids: CASSLGGGRRADTQYF.

The V gene is TRBV15, the J gene TRBJ2-7; a possible D gene is TRBD1 (6 bases). V lost 2 bases and J lost 7, with 18 bases in between. This CDR3 region has 15 residues. Per germline, CDR1 LNHNV and CDR2 YYDKDF (reference sequence). Here the CDR3 reads CATSRKSPGQGEQYF. CDR3 DNA: TGTGCCACCAGCAGAAAATCCCCCGGCCAGGGGGAGCAGTACTTC.

The V gene is TRBV5-4, the J gene TRBJ2-7, with a possible D match to TRBD2 (5 bases). Looked up from germline, CDR1 is SGHNT and CDR2 is YYREEE (reference sequence). V gave up 6 bases and J gave up 6 bases, with 16 bases separating them. This CDR3 has 13 amino acids. CDR3 in DNA: TGTGCCAGCACCACGGGATCGCGGACCGAGCAGTACTTC. As protein: CASTTGSRTEQYF.

A few counts support this clone. The chain combines TRBV18 with TRBJ1-2; perhaps TRBD1 as D (5 bases). The CDR3 sequence is 11 residues long. Trimming left V 5 bases short and J 9 bases short, with 10 bases between. Germline CDR1 and CDR2: KGHSH and LQKENI. The CDR3 coding sequence is TGTGCCAGCTCAAGCAGGGTTAGCTACACCTTC. Translating it yields CASSSRVSYTF.

In this sample, this clone turned up once. V and J are TRBV15 and TRBJ1-2, with 9 bases that match TRBD1. The CDR3 runs 14 residues. The J segment lost 8 bases and the V segment lost 6 bases, leaving 10 bases of the junction unmatched. Per the germline V gene, CDR1 is LNHNV and CDR2 is YYDKDF (reference sequence). The CDR3 DNA is TGTGCCACCAGGATTATACAGGGGGCGCGAGGCTACACCTTC. Translated: CATRIIQGARGYTF.

V usage is TRBV18 and J usage is TRBJ1-3; D gene ambiguous. The CDR3 spans 14 residues. Trimming shortened V by 2 bases and J by 0 bases, and 5 bases separated the two germline ends. Germline V gene lookup returns CDR1 KGHSH and CDR2 LQKENI. CDR3 residues: CASSPVPSGNTIYF. The CDR3 DNA reads TGTGCCAGCTCACCAGTGCCCTCTGGAAACACCATATATTTT.

This clone was seen just once. V is TRBV18 and J is TRBJ2-7; D is uncertain. V dropped 1 base and J dropped 2 bases, with 12 bases sitting between them. Germline CDR1 and CDR2: KGHSH and LQKENI. CDR3 length: 15 amino acids. The CDR3 spells CASSPLGTLPYEQYF. The CDR3 DNA is TGTGCCAGCTCACCACTCGGTACTCTCCCCTACGAGCAGTACTTC. Drawing the rest from reference TRBV18 and TRBJ2-7, the complete variable domain is NAGVMQNPRHLVRRRGQEARLRCSPMKGHSHVYWYRQLPEEGLKFMVYLQKENIIDESGMPKERFSAEFPKEGPSILRIQQVVRGDSAAYFCASSPLGTLPYEQYFGPGTRLTVT.

The V call is TRBV5-1, the J call TRBJ2-7, with 9 bases matching TRBD2. With V trimmed by 2 bases and J by 3 bases, 3 bases remained unmatched. CDR1 and CDR2 (germline): SGHRS, YFSETQ. The CDR3 runs to 14 residues. The CDR3 DNA reads as TGCGCCAGCAGCTTTTCTAGCGGGGTCTACGAGCAGTACTTC. As protein: CASSFSSGVYEQYF.

This clone was observed a few times. The V and J genes are TRBV5-1 and TRBJ2-1; 7 bases match TRBD2. With V trimmed by 5 bases and J by 5 bases, 7 bases remained unmatched. This CDR3 comprises 14 residues. Germline values: CDR1 SGHRS, CDR2 YFSETQ. CDR3 amino acids: CASSAGLGNNEQFF. DNA of the CDR3: TGCGCCAGCAGTGCCGGACTAGGAAACAATGAGCAGTTCTTC. Together with reference TRBV5-1 and TRBJ2-1, the CDR3 gives the full variable domain: KAGVTQTPRYLIKTRGQQVTLSCSPISGHRSVSWYQQTPGQGLQFLFEYFSETQRNKGNFPGRFSGRQFSNSRSEMNVSTLELGDSALYLCASSAGLGNNEQFFGPGTRLTVL.

CDR3 residues: CSAQQNYEQYF. Here the CDR3 DNA reads TGCAGTGCTCAACAGAACTACGAGCAGTACTTC. The chain has TRBV20-1 and TRBJ2-7; D unresolved. CDR3 size: 11 residues. The germline gives CDR1 DFQATT, CDR2 SNEGSKA (reference sequence). Trimming pared 5 bases from V and 3 bases from J, leaving 8 bases between.

The chain is built from TRBV28 and TRBJ2-7; D is perhaps TRBD1 or TRBD2 (6 bases each). The CDR3 contains 15 residues. Germline V lookup: CDR1 MDHEN, CDR2 SYDVKM. The V and J ends lost 5 bases and 3 bases respectively, with 17 bases between them. The CDR3 here is CASSGGRGAGYEQYF. CDR3 in DNA: TGTGCCAGCAGTGGCGGTAGGGGGGCGGGCTACGAGCAGTACTTC.